Listed below are T cell receptor beta chains from one sample, sequenced in a study of blood T cell repertoires in COVID-19. TCRdb's copy holds only in-frame clones and misses some; the assay was immunoSEQ multiplex PCR. The sample yields roughly 120,000 clones, approximately 85% seen once. Sequences were obtained from peripheral blood. All receptors come from a human donor in a cohort sampled during active COVID-19. CDR3s include the opening cysteine and the closing phenylalanine or tryptophan. D genes are given only for firm matches. The size of a clone is reported for some rows only, either as once, few or many, or as a class for expanded clones.

NA,TRBJ1-2,TRBV4-1,15,NA,TGCGCCAGCAGCCAGGAAGAGACAGTAAACTATGGCTACACCTTC,CASSQEETVNYGYTF
TRBD1,TRBJ1-2,TRBV25-1,17,NA,TGTGCCAGCAGTGAATGGGGAACAGGGGGCAAGAGGGATGGCTACACCTTC,CASSEWGTGGKRDGYTF
TRBD1,TRBJ2-2,TRBV7-2,15,NA,TGTGCCAGCAGCCACCGGGACAGACACACCGGGGAGCTGTTTTTT,CASSHRDRHTGELFF
NA,TRBJ1-5,TRBV2,13,NA,TGTGCCAGCAGGGGTGGGCGCAATCAGCCCCAGCATTTT,CASRGGRNQPQHF
TRBD2,TRBJ2-7,TRBV11-2,12,once,TGTGCCAGCAGCCCCTCCAAGCGGGGGGAGTACTTC,CASSPSKRGEYF
NA,TRBJ2-7,TRBV5-1,15,NA,TGCGCCAGCAGCTTGTTGGAGGGACCCTCCTACGAGCAGTACTTC,CASSLLEGPSYEQYF
NA,TRBJ2-2,TRBV6-5,14,NA,TGTGCCAGCAGTAACGGGGCGAACACCGGGGAGCTGTTTTTT,CASSNGANTGELFF
NA,TRBJ2-7,TRBV7-3,13,NA,TGTGCCAGCAGCCCAGGGGATCTCCACGAGCAGTACTTC,CASSPGDLHEQYF
NA,TRBJ2-5,TRBV5-1,12,NA,TGCGCCAGCAGCTTGGCCCTCGAGACCCAGTACTTC,CASSLALETQYF
NA,TRBJ2-7,TRBV3-1/TRBV3-2,15,NA,TGTGCCAGCAGCCAAGGGGCTACAGGATCCTACGAGCAGTACTTC,CASSQGATGSYEQYF
NA,TRBJ2-1,TRBV27,15,NA,TGTGCCAGCAGTTGGTACGGGAGTACTGGCTATGAGCAGTTCTTC,CASSWYGSTGYEQFF